A single sample is the source of the 31 T cell receptor beta chains below, sequenced in a study of T cells in Graves' hyperthyroidism and ophthalmopathy. What was amplified from RNA transcripts were TCR beta CDR3 regions. The HTBI set primed first-round TCR CDR3 RT-PCR. MiXCR, run by TCRdb on the multiplex PCR reads, gives a single entry per CDR3 protein. The sample consists of about 350,000 distinct CDR3 sequences, about 16% of them appearing once. The sequenced sample was blood. The receptors were sampled from a woman in her sixties with Graves' ophthalmopathy.

This clonotype came up many times. This chain joins TRBV28 and TRBJ1-3, with a tentative D call TRBD1 (6 bases). The V gene lost 7 bases and the J gene lost 4 bases, with 14 bases spanning the gap. Germline V lookup: CDR1 MDHEN, CDR2 SYDVKM. This CDR3 comprises 14 residues. The CDR3 coding sequence is TGTGCCAGCAACCCTGGGGGGCTAGGAAACACCATATATTTT. Protein sequence: CASNPGGLGNTIYF.

This clonotype was counted at least ten times. The chain carries TRBV12-3 or TRBV12-4 and TRBJ2-5; possible D gene TRBD2, 5 bases. The CDR3 runs to 13 residues. V lost 7 bases and J lost 7, with 16 bases in between. The CDR3 coding sequence is TGTGCCAGCACTCAAGCGGACTCAGGGACCCAGTACTTC. Its protein is CASTQADSGTQYF.

V and J are TRBV28 and TRBJ2-1, with D unresolved. Trimming left V 6 bases short and J 9 bases short, with 12 bases between. The CDR3 is 12 residues long. CDR1 is MDHEN, CDR2 SYDVKM, per germline. The CDR3 region is CASSPPMGEQFF. CDR3 bases: TGTGCCAGCAGCCCCCCCATGGGTGAGCAGTTCTTC.

This clonotype was counted only a few times. A much bigger clone sits one base away, suggesting this may be a read error. The rearrangement links TRBV7-2 to TRBJ2-5, with 9 bases identical to TRBD2. The CDR3 consists of 14 residues. The germline gives CDR1 SGHTA, CDR2 FQGNSA. This CDR3 reads CASSTAGGPETRYF. The CDR3 coding sequence is TGTGCCAGCAGCACGGCGGGAGGGCCTGAGACCCGGTACTTC. The variable domain in full, completed from reference TRBV7-2 and TRBJ2-5, reads GAGVSQSPSNKVTEKGKDVELRCDPISGHTALYWYRQSLGQGLEFLIYFQGNSAPDKSGLPSDRFSAERTGGSVSTLTIQRTQQEDSAVYLCASSTAGGPETRYFGPGTRLLVL.

This clonotype was counted many times. This CDR3 reads CASSPPGGITYEQYF. The CDR3 DNA reads TGTGCCAGCAGCCCGCCGGGGGGAATCACCTACGAGCAGTACTTC. V and J are TRBV12-3 or TRBV12-4 and TRBJ2-7; 7 bases agree with TRBD2. The CDR3 loop spans 15 amino acids. Germline trimming cut 6 bases from V and 2 bases from J; bases unmatched to any gene: 10.

The chain has TRBV6-1 and TRBJ1-5; unclear D gene. Trimming left V 4 bases short and J 3 bases short, with 7 bases between. This CDR3 has 13 amino acids. Germline CDR1 MNHNS, CDR2 SASEGT. The CDR3: CASSGHTNQPQHF. The CDR3 DNA reads as TGTGCCAGCAGTGGGCATACCAATCAGCCCCAGCATTTT.

At least ten counts were recorded for this clonotype. The chain combines TRBV5-1 with TRBJ2-1; 8 nucleotides align to TRBD2. CDR3 length: 16 residues. Per the germline V gene, CDR1 is SGHRS and CDR2 is YFSETQ. V was clipped by 5 bases and J by 7 bases; unmatched bases: 14. The CDR3 nucleotides are TGCGCCAGCAGTTTGCCGGGACTAGGGAACGGGAATGAGCAGTTCTTC. This sequence encodes CASSLPGLGNGNEQFF.

This clonotype was detected ten times or more. The chain combines TRBV7-2 with TRBJ2-3; TRBD2 aligns across 10 bases. V lost 5 bases, J lost 4 bases, and 9 bases stayed unmatched. The CDR3 is 16 amino acids. Germline V CDR1 and CDR2: SGHTA, FQGNSA. The CDR3 sequence is CASSVLAGVRADTQYF. In DNA form, the CDR3 reads TGTGCCAGCAGCGTCCTAGCGGGAGTAAGGGCAGATACGCAGTATTTT.

This clonotype was detected ten times or more. The rearrangement links TRBV20-1 to TRBJ2-5, with D possibly being TRBD2 (6 bases). The germline CDR1 and CDR2 sequences are DFQATT and SNEGSKA (reference sequence). V lost 7 bases to trimming and J lost 5 bases, with 14 bases between them. This CDR3 comprises 12 residues. The CDR3 sequence is CSGGDGGETQYF. CDR3 bases: TGCAGTGGGGGGGACGGCGGGGAGACCCAGTACTTC.

This rearrangement joins TRBV6-1 to TRBJ2-2; D gene ambiguous. Trimming removed 8 bases from V and 3 bases from J, with 13 bases in between. The CDR3 spans 14 residues. Germline CDR1 and CDR2: MNHNS and SASEGT. The CDR3 region has the DNA TGTGCCAGCGAATCCGAGTCGCACACCGGGGAGCTGTTTTTT. It is translated as CASESESHTGELFF.

In its sample, this clonotype was seen many times. The rearrangement uses TRBV18 and TRBJ2-6; D remains unclear. Germline V gives CDR1 KGHSH, CDR2 LQKENI. With 9 bases removed from V and 6 bases from J, the gap between germline ends came to 12 bases. CDR3 length: 13 amino acids. The CDR3 DNA reads as TGTGCCAGTGTTGGCGGTTTGGCCAACGTCCTGACTTTC. This gives the protein CASVGGLANVLTF.

Many counts were recorded for this clonotype. This chain uses TRBV7-2 with TRBJ2-5, with TRBD1 as a possible D gene (5 bases). CDR1 is SGHTA, CDR2 FQGNSA, per germline. This CDR3 contains 18 residues. V lost 1 base, J lost 3 bases, and 21 bases lay in between. The CDR3 sequence is CASSLGRVISALKETQYF. The CDR3 nucleotides are TGTGCCAGCAGCTTAGGCAGGGTGATTTCGGCACTTAAAGAGACCCAGTACTTC.

This clonotype was seen a few times. The chain uses TRBV12-3 or TRBV12-4 and TRBJ2-1, with D perhaps matching TRBD2 (6 bases). The CDR3 has 16 amino acids. The V end lost 4 bases, the J end lost 4 bases, and 17 bases lay between the germline ends. As DNA, the CDR3 is TGTGCCAGCAGTTCCACCGTAGCGGATCAATACAATGAGCAGTTCTTC. Protein sequence: CASSSTVADQYNEQFF.

This clonotype occurred many times. This chain links TRBV18 with TRBJ2-1; 11 bases agree with TRBD2. This CDR3 region has 15 residues. Germline CDR1 KGHSH, CDR2 LQKENI. V gave up 1 base and J gave up 7 bases; unmatched junction bases: 3. The CDR3 protein is CASSPRTSGSNEQFF. The CDR3 DNA reads TGTGCCAGCTCACCACGAACTAGCGGGAGTAATGAGCAGTTCTTC.

The chain links TRBV20-1 to TRBJ2-7; no firm D call. Germline loops: CDR1 DFQATT, CDR2 SNEGSKA (reference sequence). CDR3 length equals 13 residues. Deletions cut 0 bases from V and 1 base from J, with 7 bases between. The CDR3 sequence: CSARDADSYEQYF. CDR3 DNA: TGCAGTGCTAGAGACGCTGATTCCTACGAGCAGTACTTC.

The V and J genes are TRBV19 and TRBJ2-2; TRBD2 agrees at 9 bases. The germline CDR1 and CDR2 sequences are LNHDA and SQIVND (reference sequence). The CDR3 loop spans 19 amino acids. Trimming removed 7 bases from V and 6 bases from J; junction bases left unmatched: 21. CDR3 sequence reads: CASTIHSGGGLASPGELFF. CDR3 DNA: TGTGCCAGTACAATCCACTCGGGGGGGGGACTAGCCTCTCCCGGGGAGCTGTTTTTT. Full variable domain (rest looked up from reference TRBV19 and TRBJ2-2): DGGITQSPKYLFRKEGQNVTLSCEQNLNHDAMYWYRQDPGQGLRLIYYSQIVNDFQKGDIAEGYSVSREKKESFPLTVTSAQKNPTAFYLCASTIHSGGGLASPGELFFGEGSRLTVL.

CDR3 protein: CASSLFRTSGGEQFF. The CDR3 DNA sequence: TGTGCCAGCAGCCTTTTTCGGACTAGCGGGGGGGAGCAGTTCTTC. The chain carries TRBV11-2 and TRBJ2-1; 14 nucleotides match TRBD2. Germline assignment: CDR1 SGHAT and CDR2 FQNNGV. V shed 5 bases, J shed 10 bases, and the junction held 7 bases outside the gene matches. The CDR3 consists of 15 residues.

This clonotype was seen repeatedly, ten times or more. CDR3 DNA: TGTGCCAGCAGTTTGGGGGCGGCGGGGAGCACTGAAGCTTTCTTT. Translating it yields CASSLGAAGSTEAFF. This sequence joins TRBV28 and TRBJ1-1; weak D call: TRBD1 (6 bases). The ends were cut back, 3 bases at V and 4 bases at J, with 15 bases in the middle. CDR1 MDHEN and CDR2 SYDVKM come from the germline V gene. The CDR3 runs 15 residues.

This clonotype was observed a few times. The J gene is TRBJ2-1, the V gene TRBV29-1, with 7 bases that match TRBD2. Germline V gives CDR1 SQVTM, CDR2 ANQGSEA. This CDR3 spans 13 amino acids. V lost 1 base and J lost 3; bases outside the gene matches: 0. The CDR3 DNA follows: TGCAGCGTTGAAGCGGGAGGCTACAATGAGCAGTTCTTC. It codes for CSVEAGGYNEQFF.

In this sample, this clonotype turned up many times. The rearrangement joins TRBV7-2 to TRBJ1-1, with a possible D match to TRBD1 (5 bases). Trimming pared 2 bases from V and 1 base from J, leaving 8 bases between. The CDR3 is made up of 14 amino acids. Germline V gene lookup returns CDR1 SGHTA and CDR2 FQGNSA. The DNA of the CDR3 is TGTGCCAGCAGCTTAACTGGACAGAACACTGAAGCTTTCTTT. This encodes CASSLTGQNTEAFF.

This clonotype was observed many times. The chain couples TRBV10-3 to TRBJ1-2; the D is unclear. With 3 bases removed from V and 4 bases from J, the gap between germline ends came to 6 bases. Germline CDR1 is ENHRY and CDR2 is SYGVKD. The CDR3 consists of 12 residues. The CDR3 reads CAISDTVYGYTF. DNA of the CDR3: TGTGCCATCAGTGACACCGTCTATGGCTACACCTTC.

This clonotype appeared many times. The chain has TRBV5-1 and TRBJ2-5; 9 bases fit TRBD2. The CDR3 extends over 15 amino acids. After removal of 2 bases from V and 1 base from J, the junction contained 3 bases not matched to a gene. Germline loops: CDR1 SGHRS, CDR2 YFSETQ. The chain's CDR3 is CASSLPAGGQETQYF. As DNA, the CDR3 is TGCGCCAGCAGCTTACCAGCGGGAGGCCAAGAGACCCAGTACTTC.

This clonotype was counted many times. The chain combines TRBV5-1 with TRBJ2-2, with TRBD1 as a possible D gene (7 bases). Germline values: CDR1 SGHRS, CDR2 YFSETQ. The length of the CDR3 is 15 residues. V was pared by 3 bases and J by 4 bases, with 13 bases between. The CDR3 is CASSSRQGGTGELFF. The CDR3 bases are TGCGCCAGCAGCTCGCGACAGGGAGGCACCGGGGAGCTGTTTTTT.

The genes are TRBV6-2 or TRBV6-3 and TRBJ2-1, with D uncertain. Germline lookup yields CDR1 MNHEY and CDR2 SVGEGT. This CDR3 has 12 residues. The V end was cut by 5 bases, the J end by 7 bases, with 9 bases between. The CDR3 protein is CASSPQVNEQFF. CDR3 DNA: TGTGCCAGCAGTCCCCAGGTAAATGAGCAGTTCTTC.

With respect to this clonotype: A read error may be the cause here, since a much bigger clone is one base away. V usage is TRBV18 and J usage is TRBJ2-3; D possibly corresponds to TRBD1 (6 bases). The germline gives CDR1 KGHSH, CDR2 LQKENI. There are 15 residues in the CDR3. V was clipped by 3 bases and J by 4 bases, with 14 bases between them. For the CDR3, the DNA is TGTGCCAGCTCACCCCCCCAGGGGCGAGCAGATACGCAGTATTTT. Translating it yields CASSPPQGRADTQYF. Supplemented by reference TRBV18 and TRBJ2-3, the full variable domain reads NAGVMQNPRHLVRRRGQEARLRCSPMKGHSHVYWYRQLPEEGLKFMVYLQKENIIDESGMPKERFSAEFPKEGPSILRIQQVVRGDSAAYFCASSPPQGRADTQYFGPGTRLTVL.

This clonotype came up many times. V gene TRBV7-9 combines with J gene TRBJ2-5; the D gene could be TRBD1 or TRBD2 (6 bases each). The V gene lost 5 bases and the J gene lost 4 bases, with 20 bases spanning the gap. Germline assignment: CDR1 SEHNR and CDR2 FQNEAQ (reference sequence). The CDR3 totals 16 residues. Here the CDR3 DNA reads TGTGCCAGCAGCCCCCCCGGGACTCTGGGGGCAGAGACCCAGTACTTC. It yields the protein CASSPPGTLGAETQYF.

This clonotype was counted many times. The chain carries TRBV20-1 and TRBJ1-1; D remains ambiguous. With 6 bases removed from V and 6 bases from J, the gap between germline ends came to 17 bases. Germline CDR1 reads DFQATT; CDR2 reads SNEGSKA (reference sequence). This CDR3 contains 13 residues. The CDR3 spells CSAKGRTVAEAFF. The CDR3 DNA is TGCAGTGCCAAGGGCCGAACAGTCGCTGAAGCTTTCTTT.

Many counts were recorded for this clonotype. The chain has TRBV3-1 and TRBJ2-1; 12 bases are shared with TRBD2. This CDR3 region has 15 residues. CDR1 and CDR2 from the germline V gene are LGHDT and YNNKEL (reference sequence). V shed 4 bases and J 6 bases; nucleotides not matched to a gene: 4. CDR3 DNA sequence: TGTGCCAGCAGCCCTAGGACTAGCGGGGCCAATGAGCAGTTCTTC. Amino acid sequence: CASSPRTSGANEQFF.

This clonotype has only a few counts. The chain links TRBV2 to TRBJ2-1; D might be TRBD1 (5 bases). V shed 0 bases and J shed 14 bases, with 17 bases lying between them. Germline CDR1 and CDR2: SNHLY and FYNNEI. This CDR3 is built from 14 residues. CDR3 bases: TGTGCCAGCAGTGAAGCTCGGCAGGGCTCGTTGGAGTTCTTC. Its translation is CASSEARQGSLEFF.

This clonotype was picked up many times. One end of the junction does not line up with germline, which may come from a read error. V usage is TRBV30 and J usage is TRBJ2-1; D gene uncertain. The CDR3 contains 12 residues. Germline V gives CDR1 GTSNPN, CDR2 SVGIG (reference sequence). The CDR3 region is CAWSRTYSEQFF. The CDR3 nucleotides read TGTGCCTGGAGCCGCACTTACAGTGAGCAGTTCTTC.

The sample holds many counts of this clonotype. The chain couples TRBV6-1 to TRBJ2-2; 7 nucleotides match TRBD1. The CDR3 totals 14 residues. Germline values: CDR1 MNHNS, CDR2 SASEGT. The ends lost 6 bases at V and 4 bases at J; junction bases unmatched: 5. The CDR3 is CASRSTGPTGELFF. The DNA of the CDR3 is TGTGCCAGCAGGTCGACAGGGCCCACCGGGGAGCTGTTTTTT.